A selection of T cell receptor beta chains follows, all from one sample in a study of blood T cells in healthy people across ages. TCRdb ran MiXCR on the 5' RACE reads and lists one entry per CDR3 protein. Of roughly 1.9 million distinct CDR3 sequences in the sample, about two fifths were seen once. The source material was blood. Receptors were obtained from a human donor in good health. Each CDR3 is given with its conserved first and last residue. A D gene is named only where the DNA matches it firmly. Expanded clones are given a class, and other clones once, few, many or no size at all.

CDR3nt,CDR3aa,j_gene,d_gene,abundance,v_gene
TGTGCCAGCAGTGGCGGACTAGCGGGGGGCACAGATACGCAGTATTTT,CASSGGLAGGTDTQYF,TRBJ2-3,TRBD2,few,TRBV12-3/TRBV12-4
TGTGCCAGCATCCCTCCCGGGGGCAGACCCTACAATGAGCAGTTCTTC,CASIPPGGRPYNEQFF,TRBJ2-1,.,few,TRBV28
TGTGCCATCAGTGCGGACAGGGCCGGTCAAGCTTTCTTT,CAISADRAGQAFF,TRBJ1-1,TRBD1,.,TRBV10-3
TGCGCCAGCAGCCAGCGGACAGGGGGAACGAGCTCCTACGAGCAGTACTTC,CASSQRTGGTSSYEQYF,TRBJ2-7,TRBD1,few,TRBV5-1
TGTGCCAGCAGCTTAGTCAGGGGTAAAAACGAGCAGTACTTC,CASSLVRGKNEQYF,TRBJ2-7,.,.,TRBV7-2
TGTGCCAGCACCCAAGGCCTGTCGAGTACGGAGACCCAGTACTTC,CASTQGLSSTETQYF,TRBJ2-5,.,.,TRBV12-3/TRBV12-4
TGTGCCAGCAGTTGGACAGGGTCGACGCAGTATTTT,CASSWTGSTQYF,TRBJ2-3,TRBD1,few,TRBV6-2/TRBV6-3
TGTGCCAGCAGTTTAGGGGGGAAGAAGTCCGAGCAGTACTTC,CASSLGGKKSEQYF,TRBJ2-7,.,.,TRBV12-3/TRBV12-4
TGTGCCAGCAGCTATCAAGGGACAGGGACACCCCTCCACTTT,CASSYQGTGTPLHF,TRBJ1-6,TRBD1,.,TRBV7-9
TGTGCCAGCACTAGGGACAGCCCCGACACCGGGGAGCTGTTTTTT,CASTRDSPDTGELFF,TRBJ2-2,TRBD1,.,TRBV6-2/TRBV6-3
TGCGCCAGCAGCCCCTGGGACAACTCCTACGAGCAGTACTTC,CASSPWDNSYEQYF,TRBJ2-7,.,.,TRBV5-1
TGTGCCAGCAGTTTTCTCTTGAGCTCCTATAATTCACCCCTCCACTTT,CASSFLLSSYNSPLHF,TRBJ1-6,.,few,TRBV28
TGCGCCAGCAGCTTGACAGGGGACCCCAACGTCGATACGCAGTATTTT,CASSLTGDPNVDTQYF,TRBJ2-3,TRBD1,.,TRBV5-1
TGTGCCATCAGTAGCGGGGCAGAGACCCAGTACTTC,CAISSGAETQYF,TRBJ2-5,TRBD2,.,TRBV10-3
TGTGCCAGCAGTGAAGCGACCAGGCCGGGGAATGAGCAGTTCTTC,CASSEATRPGNEQFF,TRBJ2-1,.,.,TRBV7-3
TGTGCCAGCAGCCGAGGACCCAATGAGCAGTTCTTC,CASSRGPNEQFF,TRBJ2-1,.,few,TRBV6-5
TGTGCCAGCAGTTCGCCGCCTCGTGAGCAGTACTTC,CASSSPPREQYF,TRBJ2-7,.,.,TRBV28
TGTGCCAGCAGCGTAGGCAGCCTCAATGAGCAGTTCTTC,CASSVGSLNEQFF,TRBJ2-1,.,.,TRBV9
TGTGCCAGCACCACGGGCAGGGCCTCCTACGAGCAGTACTTC,CASTTGRASYEQYF,TRBJ2-7,.,.,TRBV7-9
TGTGCCAGCAGCGTGGAGCGGGGGCCTCCCACAGATACGCAGTATTTT,CASSVERGPPTDTQYF,TRBJ2-3,TRBD2,few,TRBV9
TGTGCCAGCAGCTTAGGCGGACAGGGTCGAGATAATGAAAAACTGTTTTTT,CASSLGGQGRDNEKLFF,TRBJ1-4,TRBD1,.,TRBV11-3
TGTGCCAGCAGCCAGCTCGGCGGGACAGGCGAAGCTTTCTTT,CASSQLGGTGEAFF,TRBJ1-1,TRBD1,.,TRBV4-2
TGCGCCAGCAGCCGCTTAACTTCGACAGGGGTAAATTCACCCCCCCACTTT,CASSRLTSTGVNSPPHF,TRBJ1-6,TRBD1,.,TRBV4-3
TGCAGTCCCTTAGGGAGCAGCGGGCAAGAGGCGTATGGCTACACCTTC,CSPLGSSGQEAYGYTF,TRBJ1-2,.,.,TRBV20-1